This paragraph reports one TCR beta chain. Its antigen is currently unknown. The sample originates from a study of response to subunit inactivated influenza vaccine. Study-wide results and limits: Authors suggested seasonal influenza vaccinations each recruit few new T cells.

TCRdb itself ran the RT-PCR reads through MiXCR, one entry per CDR3 protein. The sample holds 550,000 to 600,000 distinct CDR3 sequences, 12% seen once. This CDR3 has 15 residues. V dropped 5 bases and J dropped 5; count of bases not matched to a gene: 8. From germline, CDR1 is WSHSY and CDR2 SAAADI. The chain has TRBV10-2 and TRBJ2-7, with TRBD1 matching over 11 bases. The source material was PBMCs from blood, sampled on the day of vaccination. The sequence was obtained from a man in his forties or fifties who received an inactivated influenza vaccine. CDR3 sequence (DNA): TGCGCCAGCAGTCTTGGGACAGGGGGTTACCACGAGCAGTACTTC. Translating gives CASSLGTGGYHEQYF.